Below, 2 T cell receptor beta chains from the same sample are listed, as sequenced in a study of spatial heterogeneity in lung cancer (dated by TCRdb to between 2018 and 2021). The library was made by 5' RACE. Sequencing took place on a NextSeq 500. Using fastp trimming at Q25 and MiXCR clonotype assembly, TCRdb reanalyzed the public sequencing data and kept in-frame beta chains. When rows share a CDR3 protein, they turn into one entry using the most common DNA and genes. Counted in this sample were 85,000 to 100,000 distinct CDR3 sequences; approximately 12% of them appeared once. In total, the top ten clones hold over 40% of the sample. Explained via the paper, the time point label denotes: sample taken at primary tumor resection. Sequencing was performed on PBMCs, taken at surgery. The receptors were gathered from a male donor with early-stage non-small cell lung cancer.

The J gene is TRBJ1-1, the V gene TRBV6-4; possible D gene TRBD1, 5 bases. Germline values: CDR1 MRHNA, CDR2 SNTAGT. CDR3 length equals 13 residues. The V and J ends lost 9 bases and 4 bases respectively, with 15 bases between them. The CDR3: CASSDSYGTEAFF. The CDR3 bases are TGTGCCAGTAGCGACAGTTACGGCACTGAAGCTTTCTTT.

This clonotype was counted a few times. An end of the junction does not agree with germline; a read error may underlie this. The CDR3 sequence is CASSQDRGIGSHEQYF. The CDR3 DNA reads as TGTGCCAGCAGCCAAGATCGGGGCATCGGCTCCCACGAGCAGTACTTC. The V and J genes are TRBV3-1 and TRBJ2-7; D may be TRBD1 or TRBD2 (5 bases each). Per the germline V gene, CDR1 is LGHDT and CDR2 is YNNKEL (reference sequence). The CDR3 extends over 16 amino acids.